This TCR beta chain was sequenced in a study of shared clonotypes between healthy human individuals. Turning to the study itself: CD4 naive and memory got three plates each, CD8 naive two, CD8 memory one.

Study-wide results and limits: An anticipated effect of sequencing depth on clonotype sharing among donors was recognized.

A CD45RA+ naive subset and a CD45RA-negative memory subset were split from CD4+ cells. Assay: immunoSEQ multiplex PCR; the TCRdb copy retains only in-frame clones and omits some. This table has some 1,100,000 clones, 70% to 80% appearing once. On this clone: What it binds is unknown.

The germline CDR1 and CDR2 sequences are MNHNS and SASEGT. The CDR3 runs 15 residues. V was cut by 7 bases and J by 4 bases, with 16 bases left in between. The sequencing sample was made of memory CD4+ T cells from PBMCs. The subset here: CD45RA-negative fraction. This TCR was sampled from a man younger than 35 in good health. Some clones in this sample may be carry-over from other donors' samples. J is TRBJ2-2 and V is TRBV6-1; tentatively, D is TRBD2 (5 bases). The CDR3 loop reads CASTPTGIATGELFF. CDR3 bases: TGTGCCAGCACCCCCACCGGGATCGCCACCGGGGAGCTGTTTTTT.